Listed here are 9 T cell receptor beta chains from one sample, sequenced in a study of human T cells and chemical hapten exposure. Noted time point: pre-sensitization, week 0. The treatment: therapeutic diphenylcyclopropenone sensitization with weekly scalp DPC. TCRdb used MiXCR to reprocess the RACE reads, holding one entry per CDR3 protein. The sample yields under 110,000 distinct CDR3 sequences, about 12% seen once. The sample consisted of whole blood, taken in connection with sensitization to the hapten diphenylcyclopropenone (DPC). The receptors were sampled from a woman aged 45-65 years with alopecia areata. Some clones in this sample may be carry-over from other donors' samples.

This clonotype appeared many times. The CDR3 sequence is CASSGQPTKNIQYF. The CDR3, as DNA: TGTGCCAGCAGTGGACAGCCGACCAAAAACATTCAGTACTTC. The V call is TRBV6-2 or TRBV6-3, the J call TRBJ2-4; D may be TRBD1 (6 bases). Trimming cost V 5 bases and J 2 bases, with 10 bases left between them. This CDR3 has 14 residues. The V gene's germline CDR1 is MNHEY and CDR2 SVGEGT.

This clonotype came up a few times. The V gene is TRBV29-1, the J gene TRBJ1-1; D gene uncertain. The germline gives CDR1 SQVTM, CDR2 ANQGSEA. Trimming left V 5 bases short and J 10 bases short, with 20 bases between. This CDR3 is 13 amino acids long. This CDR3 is CSVLTGYPPGAFF. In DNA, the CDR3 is TGCAGCGTTTTAACGGGTTATCCTCCGGGAGCTTTCTTT.

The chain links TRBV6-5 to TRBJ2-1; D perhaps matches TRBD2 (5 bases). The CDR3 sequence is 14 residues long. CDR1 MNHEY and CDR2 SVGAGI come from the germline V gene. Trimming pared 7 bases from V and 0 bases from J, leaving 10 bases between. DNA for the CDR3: TGTGCCAGCAAACCGGGAAGCTCCTACAATGAGCAGTTCTTC. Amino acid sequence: CASKPGSSYNEQFF.

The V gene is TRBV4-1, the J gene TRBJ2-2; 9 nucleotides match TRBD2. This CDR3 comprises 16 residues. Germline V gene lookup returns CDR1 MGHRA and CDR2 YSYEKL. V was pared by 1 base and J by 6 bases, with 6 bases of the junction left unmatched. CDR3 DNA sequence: TGCGCCAGCAGCCAAGCCTACGGCGGGAGGGCCGGGGAGCTGTTTTTT. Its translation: CASSQAYGGRAGELFF.

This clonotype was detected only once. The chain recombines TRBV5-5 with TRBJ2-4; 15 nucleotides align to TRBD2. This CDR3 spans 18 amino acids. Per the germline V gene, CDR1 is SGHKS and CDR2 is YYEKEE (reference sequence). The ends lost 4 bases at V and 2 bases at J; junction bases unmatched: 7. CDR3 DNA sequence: TGTGCCAGCAGCCCCGGACTAGCGGGGGGGTTGTCCAAAAACATTCAGTACTTC. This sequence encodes CASSPGLAGGLSKNIQYF.

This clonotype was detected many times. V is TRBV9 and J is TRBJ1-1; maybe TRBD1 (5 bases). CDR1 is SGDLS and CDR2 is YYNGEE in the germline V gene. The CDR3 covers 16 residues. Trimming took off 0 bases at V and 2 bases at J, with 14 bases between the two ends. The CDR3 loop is CASSVGWGGTNTEAFF. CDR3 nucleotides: TGTGCCAGCAGCGTAGGGTGGGGGGGAACCAACACTGAAGCTTTCTTT.

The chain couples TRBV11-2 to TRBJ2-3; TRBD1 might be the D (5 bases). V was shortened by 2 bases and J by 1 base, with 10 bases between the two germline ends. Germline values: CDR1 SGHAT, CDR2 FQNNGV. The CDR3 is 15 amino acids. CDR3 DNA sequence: TGTGCCAGCAGCTTACGGGCAGGGCGCACAGATACGCAGTATTTT. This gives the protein CASSLRAGRTDTQYF.

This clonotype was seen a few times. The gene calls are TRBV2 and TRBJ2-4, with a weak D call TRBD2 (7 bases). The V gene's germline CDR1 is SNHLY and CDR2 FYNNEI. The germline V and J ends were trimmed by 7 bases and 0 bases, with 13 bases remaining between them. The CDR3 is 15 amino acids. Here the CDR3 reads CASTIGGAAKNIQYF. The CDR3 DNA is TGTGCCAGCACCATTGGGGGGGCAGCCAAAAACATTCAGTACTTC.

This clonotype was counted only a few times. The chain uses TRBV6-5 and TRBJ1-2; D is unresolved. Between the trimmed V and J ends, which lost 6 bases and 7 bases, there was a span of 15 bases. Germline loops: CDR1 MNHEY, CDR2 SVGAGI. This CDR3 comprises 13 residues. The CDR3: CASSHPTMGGYTF. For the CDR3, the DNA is TGTGCCAGCAGCCACCCTACGATGGGTGGCTACACCTTC.